These 27 T cell receptor beta chains share one sample of origin, sequenced in a study of metastatic and nonmetastatic thyroid tumors. TCRdb re-called clones from the PCR reads using MiXCR. Of 27,000 or so clones listed, approximately 24% were seen once; the top ten hold 5% to 7%. Thyroid surgery took place with no prior treatment in any patient. Sequencing was performed on blood. The origin of the receptors is a female donor with papillary thyroid cancer or a benign thyroid nodule (not recorded which). Some clones in this sample may be carry-over from other donors' samples.

This clone has ten or more counts. This chain connects TRBV5-1 to TRBJ2-7, with D perhaps TRBD1 or TRBD2 (6 bases each). V lost 0 bases and J 0 bases, leaving 13 bases between the germline ends. The CDR3 spans 16 residues. The germline V gene encodes CDR1 SGHRS and CDR2 YFSETQ. The CDR3 loop reads CASSLGAGGRSYEQYF. The CDR3, as DNA: TGCGCCAGCAGCTTGGGGGCCGGGGGCCGCTCCTACGAGCAGTACTTC.

There are many counts of this clone. This chain joins TRBV2 and TRBJ1-1; TRBD1 aligns across 8 bases. Looked up from germline, CDR1 is SNHLY and CDR2 is FYNNEI. Trimming removed 5 bases from V and 4 bases from J; junction bases left unmatched: 6. The CDR3 extends over 14 amino acids. CDR3 region: CASSPHRGGTEAFF. In nucleotides, the CDR3 is TGTGCCAGCAGTCCCCACAGGGGGGGCACTGAAGCTTTCTTT.

DNA of the CDR3: TGTGCCAGCAGTTCAGGACAGGGGTACGAGCAGTACTTC. Translating gives CASSSGQGYEQYF. V and J are TRBV6-5 and TRBJ2-7, with 9 bases fitting TRBD1. This CDR3 has 13 amino acids. The germline V gene encodes CDR1 MNHEY and CDR2 SVGAGI. J was trimmed by 4 bases and V by 4 bases; bases with no gene match: 2.

This clone has at least ten counts. Different DNA sequences within this sample yield the same CDR3. The rearrangement uses TRBV18 and TRBJ2-5, with a tentative D call TRBD1 (5 bases). CDR1 is KGHSH, CDR2 LQKENI, per germline. This CDR3 has 14 residues. Trimming pared 6 bases from V and 2 bases from J, leaving 13 bases between. Here the CDR3 DNA reads TGTGCCAGCTCCCGGCAGGGCGCTCAAGAGACCCAGTACTTC. It encodes CASSRQGAQETQYF.

This chain uses TRBV20-1 with TRBJ2-6, with 13 bases aligning to TRBD2. V dropped 3 bases and J dropped 4; count of bases not matched to a gene: 6. This CDR3 has 17 residues. Germline lookup yields CDR1 DFQATT and CDR2 SNEGSKA (reference sequence). The CDR3 spells CSARELAGGAGANVLTF. CDR3 coding DNA: TGCAGTGCTAGGGAACTAGCGGGAGGGGCCGGGGCCAACGTCCTGACTTTC.

This clone was seen just once. V usage is TRBV5-4 and J usage is TRBJ2-3, with a possible D match to TRBD1 (6 bases). The CDR3 is made up of 18 amino acids. Germline V CDR1 and CDR2: SGHNT, YYREEE (reference sequence). V was clipped by 0 bases and J by 5 bases, with 22 bases between them. CDR3 in DNA: TGTGCCAGCAGCTTGGAGGGGGTAGGCGGTTTCGTTCGAGATACGCAGTATTTT. The encoded protein is CASSLEGVGGFVRDTQYF.

The gene calls are TRBV29-1 and TRBJ2-7; 8 nucleotides line up with TRBD1. Germline CDR1 is SQVTM and CDR2 is ANQGSEA. The CDR3 covers 13 residues. The ends lost 7 bases at V and 2 bases at J; junction bases unmatched: 7. The CDR3, as DNA: TGCAGCGCCCTGGGACAGGACGCCTACGAGCAGTACTTC. Protein product: CSALGQDAYEQYF.

This clone was recorded a few times. This chain uses TRBV6-1 with TRBJ1-2; tentative D call: TRBD1 (6 bases). The CDR3 is 14 amino acids. Germline CDR1 and CDR2: MNHNS and SASEGT. Between the trimmed V and J ends, which lost 5 bases and 5 bases, there was a span of 15 bases. The CDR3 sequence: CASSRGGQEYGYTF. The CDR3 nucleotides read TGTGCCAGCAGTAGAGGGGGGCAGGAATATGGCTACACCTTC.

The CDR3 DNA sequence: TGTGCCAGCAGCCAAGGAGGGACAGGGAACGAGCAGTACTTC. It translates to CASSQGGTGNEQYF. The chain links TRBV7-9 to TRBJ2-7; 9 bases map to TRBD1. The CDR3 is 14 amino acids. The V segment lost 5 bases and the J segment 5 bases; nucleotides outside the gene matches: 7. Germline assignment: CDR1 SEHNR and CDR2 FQNEAQ (reference sequence).

This clone has a count of ten or more. A much larger clonotype is one base distant, so this may be a read error. This sample also contains other DNA sequences that code for the same CDR3. This chain uses TRBV19 with TRBJ1-5, with 8 bases fitting TRBD1. Germline CDR1 is LNHDA and CDR2 is SQIVND (reference sequence). After removal of 2 bases from V and 6 bases from J, the junction contained 12 bases not matched to a gene. This CDR3 comprises 17 residues. The CDR3 sequence: CASSILTSQGASQPQHF. CDR3 bases: TGTGCCAGTAGTATATTGACTAGCCAGGGGGCCTCTCAGCCCCAGCATTTT.

To note about this clone: A read error may produce the germline difference seen at one junction end. This chain links TRBV7-8 with TRBJ1-5, with 8 bases identical to TRBD1. The CDR3 consists of 16 residues. From germline, CDR1 is SGHVS and CDR2 FQNEAQ. CDR3 sequence: CASSSQGARTGQPKNF. The CDR3 DNA reads as TGTGCCAGCAGCTCGCAGGGGGCCCGAACGGGCCAGCCCAAGAATTTT.

The chain is built from TRBV9 and TRBJ2-5; TRBD1 aligns across 7 bases. The CDR3 consists of 15 residues. Germline V gives CDR1 SGDLS, CDR2 YYNGEE. V dropped 9 bases and J dropped 5; count of bases not matched to a gene: 16. CDR3 region: CAISKTGSPGETQYF. For the CDR3, the DNA is TGTGCCATCTCCAAGACAGGGTCCCCGGGGGAGACCCAGTACTTC. Full variable domain (missing parts from reference TRBV9 and TRBJ2-5): DSGVTQTPKHLITATGQRVTLRCSPRSGDLSVYWYQQSLDQGLQFLIQYYNGEERAKGNILERFSAQQFPDLHSELNLSSLELGDSALYFCAISKTGSPGETQYFGPGTRLLVL.

The chain links TRBV20-1 to TRBJ2-3; no clear D gene. Germline loops: CDR1 DFQATT, CDR2 SNEGSKA (reference sequence). V lost 3 bases and J 2 bases, leaving 6 bases between the germline ends. The CDR3 length is 12 residues. The CDR3 DNA reads as TGCAGTGCTAGCTTAGACACAGATACGCAGTATTTT. As protein: CSASLDTDTQYF.

Concerning this clone: This could be a read error, since a much larger clone is one nucleotide away. The chain couples TRBV5-4 to TRBJ2-4; 8 bases map to TRBD2. With V trimmed by 6 bases and J by 3 bases, 8 bases remained unmatched. The CDR3 spans 15 residues. CDR1 and CDR2 from the germline V gene are SGHNT and YYREEE (reference sequence). The CDR3 loop reads CASTSAGAVKNIQYF. The CDR3 DNA follows: TGTGCCAGCACATCAGCGGGGGCTGTCAAAAACATTCAGTACTTC. The whole variable domain, remainder taken from reference TRBV5-4 and TRBJ2-4, is ETGVTQSPTHLIKTRGQQVTLRCSSQSGHNTVSWYQQALGQGPQFIFQYYREEENGRGNFPPRFSGLQFPNYSSELNVNALELDDSALYLCASTSAGAVKNIQYFGAGTRLSVL.

This clone was observed at least ten times. The V call is TRBV3-1, the J call TRBJ1-1; 8 nucleotides line up with TRBD1. CDR1 LGHDT and CDR2 YNNKEL come from the germline V gene (reference sequence). The CDR3 contains 17 residues. Losses at the gene ends were 4 bases for V and 0 bases for J; bases not matched to a gene: 10. The CDR3 coding sequence is TGTGCCAGCAGCCCCGGACAGGGAGGGTTGATGAACACTGAAGCTTTCTTT. Its protein product is CASSPGQGGLMNTEAFF. Complete variable domain (other parts from reference TRBV3-1 and TRBJ1-1): DTAVSQTPKYLVTQMGNDKSIKCEQNLGHDTMYWYKQDSKKFLKIMFSYNNKELIINETVPNRFSPKSPDKAHLNLHINSLELGDSAVYFCASSPGQGGLMNTEAFFGQGTRLTVV.

This clone has only a few counts. The rearrangement links TRBV6-1 to TRBJ2-2, with 9 nucleotides matching TRBD2. There are 16 residues in the CDR3. Germline CDR1 is MNHNS and CDR2 is SASEGT. The V and J ends lost 7 bases and 7 bases, in that order; junction bases with no gene match: 13. This CDR3 reads CASILYIAGDGGELFF. In nucleotides, the CDR3 is TGTGCCAGCATTCTATACATAGCGGGAGACGGCGGGGAGCTGTTTTTT.

This sequence joins TRBV20-1 and TRBJ1-5; 8 bases are shared with TRBD1. This CDR3 contains 15 residues. V trimming: 2 bases; J trimming: 7 bases; junction bases outside the gene matches: 10. Germline V lookup: CDR1 DFQATT, CDR2 SNEGSKA (reference sequence). Written as DNA, the CDR3 is TGCAGTGCTAGATCCGGGACAGGTCTCGGCCAGCCCCAGCATTTT. It translates to CSARSGTGLGQPQHF.

The chain is built from TRBV9 and TRBJ2-1, with 8 bases that match TRBD2. The junction had 15 bases not matched to a gene; V was cut back by 5 bases and J by 8 bases. The CDR3 is 16 amino acids. CDR1 and CDR2 (germline): SGDLS, YYNGEE. The CDR3 DNA sequence: TGTGCCAGCAGTGAAGCAACGGGACTAGTTTCGGATGAGCAGTTCTTC. Its translation is CASSEATGLVSDEQFF.

This clone was seen repeatedly, ten times or more. A much bigger clone sits one base away, suggesting this may be a read error. This sample also contains other DNA sequences that code for the same CDR3. This chain links TRBV5-4 with TRBJ1-4; no definite D call. Germline loops: CDR1 SGHNT, CDR2 YYREEE (reference sequence). The CDR3 runs to 15 residues. The CDR3 bases are TGCGCCAGCAGCTTGGCCGGTGGGTTTGGTGAAAAACTGTTTTTT. Amino acid sequence: CASSLAGGFGEKLFF.

The V call is TRBV7-9, the J call TRBJ2-2; TRBD2 is a possible D gene (5 bases). CDR3 length equals 15 residues. Germline CDR1 is SEHNR and CDR2 is FQNEAQ (reference sequence). Trimming removed 3 bases at V and 6 bases at J, with 14 bases between. This CDR3 is CASSFSDLWAGELFF. CDR3 nucleotides: TGTGCCAGCAGCTTTAGCGATCTATGGGCCGGGGAGCTGTTTTTT.

The rearrangement links TRBV11-2 to TRBJ2-1, with TRBD1 matching 9 bases. In germline, CDR1 is SGHAT, CDR2 FQNNGV. This CDR3 has 16 residues. V shed 7 bases, J shed 4 bases, and the junction held 11 bases outside the gene matches. The CDR3 loop reads CASIRGTGGMYNEQFF. DNA of the CDR3: TGTGCCAGCATCAGAGGTACAGGGGGCATGTACAATGAGCAGTTCTTC.

The rearrangement links TRBV30 to TRBJ2-7; D may be TRBD1 (6 bases). The CDR3 is 11 amino acids. V was pared by 1 base and J by 7 bases, with 8 bases between. Per germline, CDR1 GTSNPN and CDR2 SVGIG (reference sequence). CDR3 sequence reads: CAWSEGEEQYF. In nucleotides, the CDR3 is TGTGCCTGGAGTGAGGGGGAGGAGCAGTACTTC.

This clone was seen ten or more times. The chain is built from TRBV18 and TRBJ2-5; tentative D call: TRBD2 (6 bases). CDR1 and CDR2 from the germline V gene are KGHSH and LQKENI. This CDR3 comprises 14 residues. V was pared by 4 bases and J by 1 base, with 10 bases between. CDR3 region: CASSRSGGQETQYF. In DNA, the CDR3 is TGTGCCAGCTCACGATCCGGGGGCCAAGAGACCCAGTACTTC.

This clone was counted between two and nine times. This chain connects TRBV11-2 to TRBJ2-7, with D perhaps being TRBD1 or TRBD2 (6 bases each). The CDR3 has 16 residues. From germline, CDR1 is SGHAT and CDR2 FQNNGV. Trimming shortened V by 1 base and J by 4 bases, and 17 bases separated the two germline ends. CDR3 protein: CASSLGVGAGGYEQYF. CDR3 DNA sequence: TGTGCCAGCAGCTTAGGTGTGGGGGCCGGGGGTTACGAGCAGTACTTC.

This rearrangement joins TRBV28 to TRBJ2-7; 9 nucleotides agree with TRBD1. Germline-derived CDR1 and CDR2 are MDHEN and SYDVKM. The CDR3 sequence is 15 residues long. Trimming at V came to 5 bases and at J to 5 bases, leaving 10 bases not matched to a gene. The CDR3 DNA follows: TGTGCCAGCAGTAAAACCGGGACAGGGTTACACGAGCAGTACTTC. As protein: CASSKTGTGLHEQYF.

V is TRBV11-2 and J is TRBJ2-1; tentative D call: TRBD2 (6 bases). Trimming removed 3 bases at V and 7 bases at J, with 16 bases between. In germline, CDR1 is SGHAT, CDR2 FQNNGV. The CDR3 consists of 15 residues. As DNA, the CDR3 is TGTGCCAGCAGCTTGTCGTCTAGCGTGGGTAATGAGCAGTTCTTC. Translation: CASSLSSSVGNEQFF.

V is TRBV6-1 and J is TRBJ2-6; D is perhaps TRBD1 (5 bases). CDR3 size: 15 residues. Trimming cost V 5 bases and J 8 bases, with 16 bases left between them. The germline V gene encodes CDR1 MNHNS and CDR2 SASEGT. The CDR3 DNA reads TGTGCCAGCAGTAGGGGCGACTCTCGGTCCAACGTCCTGACTTTC. Translated: CASSRGDSRSNVLTF.